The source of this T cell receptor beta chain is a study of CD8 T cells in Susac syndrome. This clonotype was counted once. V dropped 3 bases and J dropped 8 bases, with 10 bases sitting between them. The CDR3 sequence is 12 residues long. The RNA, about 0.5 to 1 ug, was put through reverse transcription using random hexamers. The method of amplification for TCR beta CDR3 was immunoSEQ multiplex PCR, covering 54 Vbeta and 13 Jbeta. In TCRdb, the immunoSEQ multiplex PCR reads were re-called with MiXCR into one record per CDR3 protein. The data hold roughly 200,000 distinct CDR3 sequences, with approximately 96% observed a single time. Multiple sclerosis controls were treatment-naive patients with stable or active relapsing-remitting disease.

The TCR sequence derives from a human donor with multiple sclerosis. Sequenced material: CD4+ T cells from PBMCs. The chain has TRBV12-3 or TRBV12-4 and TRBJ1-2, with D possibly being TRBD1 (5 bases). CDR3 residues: CASSFHGGGYTF. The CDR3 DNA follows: TGTGCCAGCAGTTTTCATGGGGGAGGCTACACCTTC.